This TCR beta chain was found in a study of tumour-infiltrating T cells in Burkitt lymphoma. In the study overall: Survival, overall and progression-free, tracked with productive clonality.

V was clipped by 2 bases and J by 0 bases, with 13 bases between them. Germline CDR1 and CDR2: LNHDA and SQIVND (reference sequence). The CDR3 extends over 17 amino acids. Some clones are missing from TCRdb's copy, which holds only in-frame ones; the method was immunoSEQ multiplex PCR. The repertoire holds under 5,500 clones, roughly 80% seen once, with 12% in the top ten. The TCR comes from a human donor with diffuse large B-cell lymphoma. Some clones in this sample may be carry-over from other donors' samples. The chain has TRBV19 and TRBJ1-4, with a tentative D call TRBD1 (6 bases). What was sequenced was tumor tissue. CDR3 sequence reads: CASSIYRAIATNEKLFF. In DNA form, the CDR3 reads TGTGCCAGTAGTATATACAGGGCGATTGCAACTAATGAAAAACTGTTTTTT.